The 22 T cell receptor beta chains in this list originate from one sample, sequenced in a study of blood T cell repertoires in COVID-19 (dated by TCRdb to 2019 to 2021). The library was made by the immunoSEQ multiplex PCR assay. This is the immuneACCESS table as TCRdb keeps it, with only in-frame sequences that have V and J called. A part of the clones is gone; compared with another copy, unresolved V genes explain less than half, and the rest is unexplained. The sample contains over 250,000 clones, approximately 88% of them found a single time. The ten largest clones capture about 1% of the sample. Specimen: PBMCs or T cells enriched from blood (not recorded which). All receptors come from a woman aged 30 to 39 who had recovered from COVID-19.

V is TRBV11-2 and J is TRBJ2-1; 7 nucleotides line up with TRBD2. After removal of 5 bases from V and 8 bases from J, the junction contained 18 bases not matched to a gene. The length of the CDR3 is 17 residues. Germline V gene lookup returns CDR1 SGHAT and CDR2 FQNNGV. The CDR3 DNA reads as TGTGCCAGCAGCCCGAAGCAGACTAGCTACGATTCGGATGAGCAGTTCTTC. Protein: CASSPKQTSYDSDEQFF.

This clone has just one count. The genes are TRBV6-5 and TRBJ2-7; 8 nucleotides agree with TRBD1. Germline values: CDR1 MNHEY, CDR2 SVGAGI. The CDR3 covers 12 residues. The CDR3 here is CAPGQGELEQYF. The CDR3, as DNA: TGTGCTCCAGGACAGGGCGAATTGGAGCAGTACTTC.

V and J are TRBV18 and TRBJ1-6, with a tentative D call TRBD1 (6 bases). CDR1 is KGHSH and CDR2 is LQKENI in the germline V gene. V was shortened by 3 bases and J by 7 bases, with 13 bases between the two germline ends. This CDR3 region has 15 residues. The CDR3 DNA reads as TGTGCCAGCTCACCTGGCCAGGGGAAGAATTCACCCCTCCACTTT. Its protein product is CASSPGQGKNSPLHF.

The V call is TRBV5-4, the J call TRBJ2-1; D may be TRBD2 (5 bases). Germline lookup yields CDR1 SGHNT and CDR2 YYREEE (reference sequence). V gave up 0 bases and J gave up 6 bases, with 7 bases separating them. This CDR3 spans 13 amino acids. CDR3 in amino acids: CASSLGSGNEQFF. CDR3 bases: TGTGCCAGCAGCTTGGGGAGCGGCAATGAGCAGTTCTTC.

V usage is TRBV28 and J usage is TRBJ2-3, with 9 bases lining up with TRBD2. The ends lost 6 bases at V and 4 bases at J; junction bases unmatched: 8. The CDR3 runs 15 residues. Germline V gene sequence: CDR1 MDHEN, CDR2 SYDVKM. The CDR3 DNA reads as TGTGCCAGCAGCCCATATAGCGGGAGCTCAGATACGCAGTATTTT. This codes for CASSPYSGSSDTQYF. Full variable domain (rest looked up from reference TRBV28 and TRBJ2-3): DVKVTQSSRYLVKRTGEKVFLECVQDMDHENMFWYRQDPGLGLRLIYFSYDVKMKEKGDIPEGYSVSREKKERFSLILESASTNQTSMYLCASSPYSGSSDTQYFGPGTRLTVL.

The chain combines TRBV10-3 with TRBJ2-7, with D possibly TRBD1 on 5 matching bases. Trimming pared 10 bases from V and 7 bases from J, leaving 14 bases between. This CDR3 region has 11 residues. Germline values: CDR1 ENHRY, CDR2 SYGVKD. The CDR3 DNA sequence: TGTGCCACCGAGAAGGGGAAGGAGCAGTACTTC. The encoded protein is CATEKGKEQYF.

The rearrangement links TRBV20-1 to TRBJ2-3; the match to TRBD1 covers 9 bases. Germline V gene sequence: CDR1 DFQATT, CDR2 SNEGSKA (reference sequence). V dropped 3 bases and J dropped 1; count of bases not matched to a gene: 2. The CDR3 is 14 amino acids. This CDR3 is CSASRDRGTDTQYF. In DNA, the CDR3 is TGCAGTGCTAGTAGGGACAGGGGCACAGATACGCAGTATTTT.

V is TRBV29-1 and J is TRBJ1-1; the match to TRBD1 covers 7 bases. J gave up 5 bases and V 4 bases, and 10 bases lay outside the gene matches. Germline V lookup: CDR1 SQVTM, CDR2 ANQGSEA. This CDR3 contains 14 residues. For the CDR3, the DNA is TGCAGCGTTGGTGGGAGACAGGGTATAACTGAAGCTTTCTTT. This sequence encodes CSVGGRQGITEAFF. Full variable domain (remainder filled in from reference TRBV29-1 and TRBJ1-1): SAVISQKPSRDICQRGTSLTIQCQVDSQVTMMFWYRQQPGQSLTLIATANQGSEATYESGFVIDKFPISRPNLTFSTLTVSNMSPEDSSIYLCSVGGRQGITEAFFGQGTRLTVV.

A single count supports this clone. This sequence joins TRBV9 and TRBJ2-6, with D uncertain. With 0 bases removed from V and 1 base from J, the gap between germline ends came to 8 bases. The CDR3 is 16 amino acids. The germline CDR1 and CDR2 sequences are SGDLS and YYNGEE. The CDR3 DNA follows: TGTGCCAGCAGCGTAGTACCTCGGTCTGGGGCCAACGTCCTGACTTTC. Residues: CASSVVPRSGANVLTF.

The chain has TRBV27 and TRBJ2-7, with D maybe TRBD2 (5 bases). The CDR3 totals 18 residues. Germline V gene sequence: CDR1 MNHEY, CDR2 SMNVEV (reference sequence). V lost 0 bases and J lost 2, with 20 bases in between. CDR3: CASSLSGSGTPWAYEQYF. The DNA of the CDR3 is TGTGCCAGCAGTTTATCTGGGTCGGGAACCCCTTGGGCCTACGAGCAGTACTTC.

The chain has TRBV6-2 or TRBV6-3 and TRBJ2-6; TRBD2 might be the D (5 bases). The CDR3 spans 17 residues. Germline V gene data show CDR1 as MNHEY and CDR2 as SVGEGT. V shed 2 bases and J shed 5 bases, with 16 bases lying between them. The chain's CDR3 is CASSYMSQFGRANVLTF. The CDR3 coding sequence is TGTGCCAGCAGTTACATGAGTCAGTTCGGGAGGGCCAACGTCCTGACTTTC.

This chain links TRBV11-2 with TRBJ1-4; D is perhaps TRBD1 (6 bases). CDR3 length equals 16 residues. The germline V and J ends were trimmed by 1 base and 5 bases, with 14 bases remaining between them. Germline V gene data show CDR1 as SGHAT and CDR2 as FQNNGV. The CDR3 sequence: CASSLGTALLNEKLFF. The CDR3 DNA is TGTGCCAGCAGCTTAGGGACAGCTTTATTGAATGAAAAACTGTTTTTT.

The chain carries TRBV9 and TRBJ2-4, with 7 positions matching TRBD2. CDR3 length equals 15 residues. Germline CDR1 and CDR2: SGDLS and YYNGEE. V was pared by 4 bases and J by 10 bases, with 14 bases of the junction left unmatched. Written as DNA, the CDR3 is TGTGCCAGCAGCTCCGGGACTACCCCCAAAGGGATTCAGTACTTC. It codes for CASSSGTTPKGIQYF.

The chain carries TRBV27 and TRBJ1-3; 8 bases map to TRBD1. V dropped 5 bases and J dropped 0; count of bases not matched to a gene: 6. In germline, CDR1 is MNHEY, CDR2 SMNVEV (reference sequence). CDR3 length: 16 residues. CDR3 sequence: CASSPTGAFSGNTIYF. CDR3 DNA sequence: TGTGCCAGCAGTCCGACAGGGGCTTTCTCTGGAAACACCATATATTTT.

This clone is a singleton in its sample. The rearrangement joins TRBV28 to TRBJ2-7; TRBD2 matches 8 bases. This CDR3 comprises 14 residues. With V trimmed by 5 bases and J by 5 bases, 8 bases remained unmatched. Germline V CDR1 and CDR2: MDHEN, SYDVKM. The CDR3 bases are TGTGCCAGCAGTCCACCGGGGGGGACTAACGAGCAGTACTTC. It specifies CASSPPGGTNEQYF.

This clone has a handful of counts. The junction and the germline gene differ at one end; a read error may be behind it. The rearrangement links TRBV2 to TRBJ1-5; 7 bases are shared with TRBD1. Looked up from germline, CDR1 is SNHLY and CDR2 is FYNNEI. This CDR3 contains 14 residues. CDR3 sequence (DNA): TGTGCCAGCAGCGAAGACAGGGCGTTTCAGCCCCAGCATTTT. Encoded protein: CASSEDRAFQPQHF.

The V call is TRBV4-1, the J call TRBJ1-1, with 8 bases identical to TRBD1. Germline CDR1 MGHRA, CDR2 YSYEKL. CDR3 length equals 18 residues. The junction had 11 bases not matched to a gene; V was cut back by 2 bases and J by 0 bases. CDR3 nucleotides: TGCGCCAGCAGCCAAAAAACCCAGGGGGCGCGTATGAACACTGAAGCTTTCTTT. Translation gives CASSQKTQGARMNTEAFF.

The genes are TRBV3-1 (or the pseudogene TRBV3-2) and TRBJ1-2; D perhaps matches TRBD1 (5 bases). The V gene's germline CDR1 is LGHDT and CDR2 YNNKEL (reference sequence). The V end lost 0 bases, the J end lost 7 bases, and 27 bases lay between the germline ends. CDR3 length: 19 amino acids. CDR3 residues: CASSQDTRGRGRISFGYTF. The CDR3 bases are TGTGCCAGCAGCCAAGATACTCGGGGGAGGGGCCGGATCTCCTTTGGCTACACCTTC.

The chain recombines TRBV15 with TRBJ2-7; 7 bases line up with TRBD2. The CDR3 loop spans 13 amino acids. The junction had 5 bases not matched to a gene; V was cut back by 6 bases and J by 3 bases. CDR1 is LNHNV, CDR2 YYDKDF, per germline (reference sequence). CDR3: CATRLGGGYEQYF. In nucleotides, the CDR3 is TGTGCCACCAGGCTAGGCGGGGGCTACGAGCAGTACTTC.

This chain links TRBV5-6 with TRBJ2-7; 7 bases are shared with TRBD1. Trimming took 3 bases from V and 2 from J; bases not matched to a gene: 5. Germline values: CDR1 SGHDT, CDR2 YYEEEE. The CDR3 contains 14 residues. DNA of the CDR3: TGTGCCAGCAGCTCAATGACAGGGACCTACGAGCAGTACTTC. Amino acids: CASSSMTGTYEQYF. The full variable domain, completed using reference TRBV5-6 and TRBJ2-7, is DAGVTQSPTHLIKTRGQQVTLRCSPKSGHDTVSWYQQALGQGPQFIFQYYEEEERQRGNFPDRFSGHQFPNYSSELNVNALLLGDSALYLCASSSMTGTYEQYFGPGTRLTVT.

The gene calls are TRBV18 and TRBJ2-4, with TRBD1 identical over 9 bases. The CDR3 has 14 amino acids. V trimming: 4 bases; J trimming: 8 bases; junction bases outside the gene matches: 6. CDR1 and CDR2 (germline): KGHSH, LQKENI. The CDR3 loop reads CASSLGTGRDIQYF. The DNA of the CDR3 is TGTGCCAGCTCACTGGGGACAGGGAGAGACATTCAGTACTTC. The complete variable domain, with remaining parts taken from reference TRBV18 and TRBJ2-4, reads NAGVMQNPRHLVRRRGQEARLRCSPMKGHSHVYWYRQLPEEGLKFMVYLQKENIIDESGMPKERFSAEFPKEGPSILRIQQVVRGDSAAYFCASSLGTGRDIQYFGAGTRLSVL.

The CDR3 loop reads CASSQVGGQTTDTQYF. Here the CDR3 DNA reads TGCGCCAGCAGCCAAGTAGGGGGACAGACTACAGATACGCAGTATTTT. The chain recombines TRBV4-3 with TRBJ2-3, with TRBD1 matching 7 bases. The CDR3 loop spans 16 amino acids. J gave up 3 bases and V 1 base, and 7 bases lay outside the gene matches. Germline-derived CDR1 and CDR2 are LGHNA and YSLEER.